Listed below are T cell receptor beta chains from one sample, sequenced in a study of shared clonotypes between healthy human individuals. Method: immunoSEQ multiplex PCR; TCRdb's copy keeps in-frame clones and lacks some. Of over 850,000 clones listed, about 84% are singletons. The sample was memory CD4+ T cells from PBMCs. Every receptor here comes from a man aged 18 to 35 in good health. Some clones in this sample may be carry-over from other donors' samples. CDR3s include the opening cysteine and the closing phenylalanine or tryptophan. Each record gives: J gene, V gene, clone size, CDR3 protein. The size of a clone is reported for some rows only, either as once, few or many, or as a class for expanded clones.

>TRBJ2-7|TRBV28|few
CASSEATGDEQYF
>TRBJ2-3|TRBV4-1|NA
CASSQVADTQYF
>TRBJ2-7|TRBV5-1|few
CASSEPGSYEQYF
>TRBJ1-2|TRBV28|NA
CASSSGTVLYGYTF
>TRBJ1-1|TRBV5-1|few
CASSFQENTEAFF
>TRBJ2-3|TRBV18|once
CASSPLPQGFKDTQYF
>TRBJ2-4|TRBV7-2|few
CASSGRTDQYF
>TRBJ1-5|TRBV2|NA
CASQVGNQPQHF
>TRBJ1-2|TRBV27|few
CASSLYGFYGYTF
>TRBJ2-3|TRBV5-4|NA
CASSGQGPASGRAGTDTQYF
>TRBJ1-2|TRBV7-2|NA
CASSLAPGRGYGYTF
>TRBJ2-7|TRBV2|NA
CASKEGTNSYEQYF
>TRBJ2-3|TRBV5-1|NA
CASRPRGDTDTQYF
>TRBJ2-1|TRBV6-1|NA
CASREANEQFF
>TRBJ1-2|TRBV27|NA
CASSPQGLFYGYTF
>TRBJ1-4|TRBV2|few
CASREEKLFF
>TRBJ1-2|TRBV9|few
CASSVNRANYGYTF
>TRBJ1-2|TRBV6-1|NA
CASSTKIGPAPTF
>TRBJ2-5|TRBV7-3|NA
CASSPGVVKTQYF
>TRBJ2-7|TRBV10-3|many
CAISPTLSSGEQYF
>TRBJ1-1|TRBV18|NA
CASSPTPWSGEAEAFF
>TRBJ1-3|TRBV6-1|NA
CASRGQGSSGNTIYF
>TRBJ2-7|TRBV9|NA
CASSVVPSGRARTLREQYF
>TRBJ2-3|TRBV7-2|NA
CASSIIDTQYF
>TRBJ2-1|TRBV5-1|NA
CASSLEPGHASNEQFF
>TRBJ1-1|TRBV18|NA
CASSPISGTEAFF
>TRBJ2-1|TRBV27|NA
CASSFAQGIIDEQFF
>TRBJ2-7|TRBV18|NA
CASSQPGLAGVTYEQYF
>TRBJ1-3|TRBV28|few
CASSTHRDGNTIYF
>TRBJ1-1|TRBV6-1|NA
CASSRGLYTEAFF
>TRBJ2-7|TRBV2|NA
CANGGRQGEDEQYF
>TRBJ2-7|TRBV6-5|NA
CASSGLQGEQYF
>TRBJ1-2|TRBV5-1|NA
CASSLESPNYGYTF
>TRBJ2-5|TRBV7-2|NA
CASSLRNHRVQETQYF
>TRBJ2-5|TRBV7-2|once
CASSPQTGVAETQYF
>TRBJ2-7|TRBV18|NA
CASSAGTGVVEQYF
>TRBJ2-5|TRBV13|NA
CASSSTGFGSQETQYF
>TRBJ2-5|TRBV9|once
CASSVNRGIQETQYF
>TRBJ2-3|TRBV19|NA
CASTAGETDTQYF
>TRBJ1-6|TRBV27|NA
CASSRLPGDNSPLHF
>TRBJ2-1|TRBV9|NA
CASSVVAGSYNEQFF
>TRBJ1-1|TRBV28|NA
CASSLSLGNTEAFF
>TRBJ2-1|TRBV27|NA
CASSSRPSSYNEQFF
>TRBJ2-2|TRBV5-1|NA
CASSLVGTPNTGELFF
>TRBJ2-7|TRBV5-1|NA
CASSLVQGPYEQYF
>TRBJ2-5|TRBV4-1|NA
CASSRPGQGETQYF
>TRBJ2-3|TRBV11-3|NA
CASSLDTITQYF
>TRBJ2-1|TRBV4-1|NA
CASSQDTGGVSHNEQLF
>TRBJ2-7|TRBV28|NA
CATRGSGINYEQYF